This TCR beta chain was identified during a study of T-cell memory formation after mild COVID-19. Study information: TCR clustering was largely donor specific. General study findings and limits: Later expanders leaned CD4+, whereas clones that contracted between day 15 and 85 were balanced CD4/CD8. Memory sampled before infection contained some responding clones, suggesting cross-reactive memory joined.

5'RACE, which relied on constant-segment primers, yielded TCR alpha and TCR beta cDNA libraries carrying sample barcodes and UMIs. TCRdb ran MiXCR on the 5' RACE reads and lists one entry per CDR3 protein. The sample yields some 440,000 distinct CDR3 sequences, around 25% seen once. The CDR3 runs to 16 residues. Deletions cut 0 bases from V and 1 base from J, with 13 bases between. Germline V gives CDR1 DFQATT, CDR2 SNEGSKA (reference sequence). About this clonotype: What it binds is unknown.

This clonotype was obtained from an adult woman who had mild COVID-19 (a few samples of this study predate the infection). Cell type and time point are not known. This chain joins TRBV20-1 and TRBJ2-4; D tentatively fits TRBD1 or TRBD2 (6 bases each). Sequenced: PBMCs or a T cell subset sorted from them (not recorded which). The CDR3: CSAREGAGRAKNIQYF. The CDR3 DNA is TGCAGTGCTAGAGAGGGGGCGGGGAGGGCCAAAAACATTCAGTACTTC.